This is a list of T cell receptor beta chains from one sample in a study of blood T cell repertoires in COVID-19. Measured with immunoSEQ multiplex PCR; TCRdb has only the in-frame clones, and not every one. This sample has approximately 190,000 clones, with about 88% found just once. The sequenced sample consisted of PBMCs or T cells enriched from blood (not recorded which). The receptors originated from a woman aged 40 to 50 in a cohort exposed to, infected with or recovered from COVID-19 (not recorded which). The CDR3 runs from the conserved cysteine through the conserved F or W. A D gene is named only where the DNA matches it firmly. Part of the rows lack a size; the others show once, few, many or a class for expanded clones.

V	D	length	J	size	DNA	CDR3
TRBV6-1	TRBD1	16	TRBJ1-1	-	TGTGCCAGCAGTGAAGCGAGAGCAGGGGGGTACACTGAAGCTTTCTTT	CASSEARAGGYTEAFF
TRBV6-5	-	14	TRBJ1-5	-	TGTGCCAGCAGCGCCTGGGTGGAGGGTCAGCCCCAGCATTTT	CASSAWVEGQPQHF
TRBV11-2	TRBD1	16	TRBJ1-1	-	TGTGCCAGCAGCACGCCCCCGGGACAGGCGAACACTGAAGCTTTCTTT	CASSTPPGQANTEAFF
TRBV2	-	13	TRBJ2-1	-	TGTGCCAGCATCATGGACATTTCCAATGAGCAGTTCTTC	CASIMDISNEQFF
TRBV7-6	-	14	TRBJ1-3	once	TGTGCCAGCAGCTTACGGACAGCTGGAAACACCATATATTTT	CASSLRTAGNTIYF
TRBV4-2	TRBD2	16	TRBJ2-1	-	TGTGCCAGCAGCCCAAACGGGGGGGGTCTAAGGAATGAGCAGTTCTTC	CASSPNGGGLRNEQFF
TRBV5-1	-	15	TRBJ1-1	-	TGCGCCAGCAGCAGTACGGGAGACCCAAGGACTGAAGCTTTCTTT	CASSSTGDPRTEAFF
TRBV19	TRBD1	15	TRBJ1-2	-	TGTGCCACCTGGGAGGGACAGGGAGGAAGCTATGGCTACACCTTC	CATWEGQGGSYGYTF
TRBV5-5	-	15	TRBJ2-7	-	TGTGCCAGCAGCCAAGGGACGGGGGAGGCCTACGAGCAGTACTTC	CASSQGTGEAYEQYF
TRBV29-1	-	15	TRBJ2-1	-	TGCAGCGTCGTGGTCAGGCTCAGCTCCTACAATGAGCAGTTCTTC	CSVVVRLSSYNEQFF
TRBV11-2	-	13	TRBJ1-6	-	TGTGCCAGCAGCTTAGAATCGCGTTCACCCCTCCACTTT	CASSLESRSPLHF
TRBV19	TRBD2	17	TRBJ2-2	-	TGTGCCAGTAGTATAACGGTCGGGAGGGCCAACACCGGGGAGCTGTTTTTT	CASSITVGRANTGELFF
TRBV11-3	-	14	TRBJ2-7	-	TGTGCCAGCAGCTTAGTTACTGCGGGCGCCGAGCAGTACTTC	CASSLVTAGAEQYF
TRBV24-1	-	15	TRBJ2-3	-	TGTGCCACCAGTGACCGACAGGCGAGCACAGATACGCAGTATTTT	CATSDRQASTDTQYF
TRBV18	-	16	TRBJ2-6	-	TGTGCCAGCTCACCATTTCGGTTTTCTGGGGCCAACGTCCTGACTTTC	CASSPFRFSGANVLTF
TRBV12-3/TRBV12-4	-	12	TRBJ2-1	-	TGTGCCAGTGTATCCTCCTACAATGAGCAGTTCTTC	CASVSSYNEQFF
TRBV9	-	16	TRBJ2-1	-	TGTGCCAGCAGCGTAGTAAGGCTAGCCGACTACAATGAGCAGTTCTTC	CASSVVRLADYNEQFF
TRBV10-1	TRBD2	19	TRBJ2-5	-	TGCGCCAGCAAGCCCTCCCGGACTAGCGGGGGGTGGTACCAAGAGACCCAGTACTTC	CASKPSRTSGGWYQETQYF
TRBV18	TRBD1	16	TRBJ2-7	-	TGTGCCAGCTCACCCCCCGGGACAGGGGTTCTCTACGAGCAGTACTTC	CASSPPGTGVLYEQYF
TRBV7-8	-	15	TRBJ2-7	-	TGTGCCAGCAGCCCCAGGACAGCCCTAAGCTACGAGCAGTACTTC	CASSPRTALSYEQYF
TRBV10-1	-	14	TRBJ2-2	-	TGCGCCAGCAGTGATTTTGGGCACACCGGGGAGCTGTTTTTT	CASSDFGHTGELFF
TRBV7-9	-	17	TRBJ2-2	-	TGTGCCAGCAGCTTCTCGTCCGGGGCGGGGGCCACCGGGGAGCTGTTTTTT	CASSFSSGAGATGELFF
TRBV4-1	-	17	TRBJ2-1	-	TGCGCCAGCAGCCAAAGAGACAGGTCCCGGGGAATCAATGAGCAGTTCTTC	CASSQRDRSRGINEQFF
TRBV13	-	14	TRBJ1-4	-	TGTGCCAGCAGCCTAGGTCTAGCGACTGAAAAACTGTTTTTT	CASSLGLATEKLFF
TRBV19	-	16	TRBJ1-4	-	TGTGCCAGTAGTGTCACCCCAGACTTGTATAATGAAAAACTGTTTTTT	CASSVTPDLYNEKLFF
TRBV11-3	-	12	TRBJ1-1	-	TGTGCCAGCAGCTTAAGAGGGCCTGAAGCTTTCTTT	CASSLRGPEAFF
TRBV5-1	TRBD2	18	TRBJ2-7	-	TGCGCCAGCAGCTTGGAGACGGCTAGCGGGGGTCGGTCCTACGAGCAGTACTTC	CASSLETASGGRSYEQYF
TRBV27	-	13	TRBJ2-1	-	TGTGCCAGCAGCCAGGGGCGGTACAATGAGCAGTTCTTC	CASSQGRYNEQFF
TRBV9	-	15	TRBJ1-1	-	TGTGCCAGCAGCGTACAGGGCAGAGGGAACACTGAAGCTTTCTTT	CASSVQGRGNTEAFF
TRBV3-1/TRBV3-2	-	15	TRBJ1-1	once	TGTGCCAGCAGCCAAGAGGCGGGGTTCAGCACTGAAGCTTTCTTT	CASSQEAGFSTEAFF
TRBV4-1	-	13	TRBJ2-5	-	TGCGCCAGCAGCCAAGAAAGGGGGAGGACCCAGTACTTC	CASSQERGRTQYF
TRBV4-1	-	15	TRBJ1-6	-	TGCGCCAGCAGCGCCCCCGGGAGCCGATCATCACCCCTCCACTTT	CASSAPGSRSSPLHF
TRBV29-1	-	14	TRBJ2-1	-	TGCAGCGTTGAGAGCCGGAGCTCCTACAATGAGCAGTTCTTC	CSVESRSSYNEQFF
TRBV29-1	-	13	TRBJ2-3	-	TGCAGCGTCGCCAGGGCGCCGACAGATACGCAGTATTTT	CSVARAPTDTQYF
TRBV11-2	-	14	TRBJ1-1	-	TGTGCCAGCAGCCTTGAACAGGGTCCCACTGAAGCTTTCTTT	CASSLEQGPTEAFF
TRBV4-1	-	15	TRBJ1-6	-	TGCGCCAGCAGCCAAGAAAGGAGGACAGATTCACCCCTCCACTTT	CASSQERRTDSPLHF
TRBV2	-	16	TRBJ2-2	-	TGTGCCAGCAGTGAAGTTGAGACAGCCAACACCGGGGAGCTGTTTTTT	CASSEVETANTGELFF